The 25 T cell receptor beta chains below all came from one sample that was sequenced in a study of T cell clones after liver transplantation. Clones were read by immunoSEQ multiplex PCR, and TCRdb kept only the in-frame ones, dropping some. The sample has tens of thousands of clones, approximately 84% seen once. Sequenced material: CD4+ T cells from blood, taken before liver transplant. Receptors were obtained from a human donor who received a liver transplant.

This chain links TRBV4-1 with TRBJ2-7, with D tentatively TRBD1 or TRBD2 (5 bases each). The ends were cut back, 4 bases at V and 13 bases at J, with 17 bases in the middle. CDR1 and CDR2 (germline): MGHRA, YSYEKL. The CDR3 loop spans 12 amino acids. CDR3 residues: CASSRPEGPSYF. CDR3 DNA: TGCGCCAGCAGCCGTCCCGAGGGGCCTTCCTACTTC.

The CDR3 is CASRKGGYYDEQYF. CDR3 in DNA: TGTGCCAGTCGAAAAGGGGGGTATTACGACGAGCAGTACTTC. The chain is built from TRBV19 and TRBJ2-7; either TRBD1 or TRBD2 may fit D (6 bases each). The germline V and J ends were trimmed by 8 bases and 5 bases, with 19 bases remaining between them. There are 14 residues in the CDR3. Germline lookup yields CDR1 LNHDA and CDR2 SQIVND (reference sequence).

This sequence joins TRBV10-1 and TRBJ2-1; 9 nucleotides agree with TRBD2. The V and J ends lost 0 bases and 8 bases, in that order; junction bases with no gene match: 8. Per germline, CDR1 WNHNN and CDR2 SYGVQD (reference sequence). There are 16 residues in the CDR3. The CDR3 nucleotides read TGCGCCAGCAGTGAGTCTGGGCGGGGGGGCGGCGATGAGCAGTTCTTC. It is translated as CASSESGRGGGDEQFF.

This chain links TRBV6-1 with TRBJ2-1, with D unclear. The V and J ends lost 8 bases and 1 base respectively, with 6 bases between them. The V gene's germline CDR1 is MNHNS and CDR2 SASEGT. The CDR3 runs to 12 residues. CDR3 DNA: TGTGCCAGCGCAGTTTCCTACAATGAGCAGTTCTTC. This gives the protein CASAVSYNEQFF.

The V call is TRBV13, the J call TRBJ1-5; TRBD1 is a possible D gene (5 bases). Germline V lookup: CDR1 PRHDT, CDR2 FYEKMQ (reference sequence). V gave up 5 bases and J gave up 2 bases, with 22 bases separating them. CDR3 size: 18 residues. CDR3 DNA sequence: TGTGCCAGCAGCAATACCCGGGACTCACACCAAGGCAATCAGCCCCAGCATTTT. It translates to CASSNTRDSHQGNQPQHF.

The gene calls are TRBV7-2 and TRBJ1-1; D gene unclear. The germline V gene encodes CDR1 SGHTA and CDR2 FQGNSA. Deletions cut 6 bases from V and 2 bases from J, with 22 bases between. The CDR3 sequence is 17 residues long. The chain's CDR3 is CASRPRVIWGLNTEAFF. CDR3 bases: TGTGCCAGCAGACCCAGAGTTATCTGGGGATTAAACACTGAAGCTTTCTTT.

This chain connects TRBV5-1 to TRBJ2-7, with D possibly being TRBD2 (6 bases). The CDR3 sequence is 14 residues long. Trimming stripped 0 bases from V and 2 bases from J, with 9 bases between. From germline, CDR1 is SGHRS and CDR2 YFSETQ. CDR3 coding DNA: TGCGCCAGCAGCTTGGCGGGAGAGCCCTACGAGCAGTACTTC. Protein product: CASSLAGEPYEQYF.

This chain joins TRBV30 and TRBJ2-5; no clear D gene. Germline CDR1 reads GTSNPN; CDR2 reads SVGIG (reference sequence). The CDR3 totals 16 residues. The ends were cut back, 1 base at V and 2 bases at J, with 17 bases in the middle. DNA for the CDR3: TGTGCCTGGAGTGGAGTCAGCCTAACTCCGCAAGAGACCCAGTACTTC. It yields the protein CAWSGVSLTPQETQYF. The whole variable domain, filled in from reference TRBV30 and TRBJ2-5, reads SQTIHQWPATLVQPVGSPLSLECTVEGTSNPNLYWYRQAAGRGLQLLFYSVGIGQISSEVPQNLSASRPQDRQFILSSKKLLLSDSGFYLCAWSGVSLTPQETQYFGPGTRLLVL.

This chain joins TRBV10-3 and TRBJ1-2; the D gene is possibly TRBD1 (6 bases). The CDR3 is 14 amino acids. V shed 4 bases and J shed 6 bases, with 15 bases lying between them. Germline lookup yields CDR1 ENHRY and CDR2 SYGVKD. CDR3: CAISAKQGLDGYTF. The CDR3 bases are TGTGCCATCAGTGCAAAACAGGGCTTGGATGGCTACACCTTC.

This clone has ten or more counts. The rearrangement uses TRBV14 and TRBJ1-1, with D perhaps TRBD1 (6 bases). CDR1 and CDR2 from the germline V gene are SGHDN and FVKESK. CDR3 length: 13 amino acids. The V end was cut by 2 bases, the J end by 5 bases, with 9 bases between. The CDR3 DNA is TGTGCCAGCAGCCAAAGGAGGGGGACTGAAGCTTTCTTT. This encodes CASSQRRGTEAFF. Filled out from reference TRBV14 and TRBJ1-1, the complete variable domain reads EAGVTQFPSHSVIEKGQTVTLRCDPISGHDNLYWYRRVMGKEIKFLLHFVKESKQDESGMPNNRFLAERTGGTYSTLKVQPAELEDSGVYFCASSQRRGTEAFFGQGTRLTVV.

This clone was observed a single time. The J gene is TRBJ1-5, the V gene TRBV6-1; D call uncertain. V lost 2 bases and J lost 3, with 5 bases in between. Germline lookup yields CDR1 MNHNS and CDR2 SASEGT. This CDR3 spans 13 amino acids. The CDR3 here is CASSESYNQPQHF. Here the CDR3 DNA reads TGTGCCAGCAGTGAAAGCTACAATCAGCCCCAGCATTTT.

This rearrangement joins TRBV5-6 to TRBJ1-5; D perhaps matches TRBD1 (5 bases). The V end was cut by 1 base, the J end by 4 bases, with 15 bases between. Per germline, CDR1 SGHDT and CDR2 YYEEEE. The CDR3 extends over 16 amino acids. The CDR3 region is CASSLRNPGLNQPQHF. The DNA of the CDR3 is TGTGCCAGCAGCTTGAGGAATCCGGGGCTTAATCAGCCCCAGCATTTT.

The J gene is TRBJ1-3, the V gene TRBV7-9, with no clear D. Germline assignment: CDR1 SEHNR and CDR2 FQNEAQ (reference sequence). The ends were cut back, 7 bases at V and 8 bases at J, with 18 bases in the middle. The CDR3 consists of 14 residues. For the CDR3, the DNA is TGTGCCAGCATCTCTACGGGGAATCGGGACACCATATATTTT. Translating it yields CASISTGNRDTIYF.

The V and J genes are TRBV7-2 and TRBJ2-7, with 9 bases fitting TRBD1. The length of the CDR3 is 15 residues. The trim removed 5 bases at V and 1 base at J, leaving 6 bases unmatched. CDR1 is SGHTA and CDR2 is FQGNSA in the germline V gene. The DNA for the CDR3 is TGTGCCAGCAGCCTTACAGGGGGCTTGTCCTACGAGCAGTACTTC. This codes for CASSLTGGLSYEQYF.

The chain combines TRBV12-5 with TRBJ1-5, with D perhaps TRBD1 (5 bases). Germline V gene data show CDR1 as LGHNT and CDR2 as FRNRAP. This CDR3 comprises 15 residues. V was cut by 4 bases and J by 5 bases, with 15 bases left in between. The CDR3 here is CASGYMGVVYQPQHF. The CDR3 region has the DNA TGTGCTAGTGGTTATATGGGGGTAGTATATCAGCCCCAGCATTTT. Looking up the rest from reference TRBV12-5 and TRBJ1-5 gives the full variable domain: DARVTQTPRHKVTEMGQEVTMRCQPILGHNTVFWYRQTMMQGLELLAYFRNRAPLDDSGMPKDRFSAEMPDATLATLKIQPSEPRDSAVYFCASGYMGVVYQPQHFGDGTRLSIL.

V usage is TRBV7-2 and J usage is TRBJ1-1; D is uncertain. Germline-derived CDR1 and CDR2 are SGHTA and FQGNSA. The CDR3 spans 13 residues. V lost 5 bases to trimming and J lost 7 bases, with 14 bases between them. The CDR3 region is CASSLGRDLEAFF. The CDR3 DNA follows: TGTGCCAGCAGCCTAGGTCGGGATCTTGAAGCTTTCTTT.

CDR3 sequence reads: CSVGPGTGRMGEQFF. CDR3 nucleotides: TGCAGCGTTGGACCCGGGACAGGGAGGATGGGTGAGCAGTTCTTC. The rearrangement links TRBV29-1 to TRBJ2-1, with 9 bases aligning to TRBD1. Germline CDR1 is SQVTM and CDR2 is ANQGSEA. With 4 bases clipped from V and 9 bases from J, the junction kept 13 bases outside the gene matches. The CDR3 totals 15 residues.

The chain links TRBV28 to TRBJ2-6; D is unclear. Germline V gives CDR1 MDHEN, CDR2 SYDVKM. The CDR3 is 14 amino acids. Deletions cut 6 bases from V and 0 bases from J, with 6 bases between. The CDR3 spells CASSSSSGANVLTF. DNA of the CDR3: TGTGCCAGCAGCTCCTCCTCTGGGGCCAACGTCCTGACTTTC.

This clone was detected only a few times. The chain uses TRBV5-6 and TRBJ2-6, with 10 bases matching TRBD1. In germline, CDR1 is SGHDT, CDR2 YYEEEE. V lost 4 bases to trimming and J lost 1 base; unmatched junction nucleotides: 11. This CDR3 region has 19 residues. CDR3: CASSPVPGQGTSGANVLTF. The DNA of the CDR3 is TGTGCCAGCAGCCCAGTACCGGGACAGGGGACATCTGGGGCCAACGTCCTGACTTTC.

CDR3 protein: CASSAQPGGRLKETQYF. CDR3 DNA sequence: TGTGCCAGCAGCGCGCAGCCAGGGGGAAGGCTGAAAGAGACCCAGTACTTC. This chain links TRBV7-9 with TRBJ2-5, with 7 positions matching TRBD1. This CDR3 region has 17 residues. Germline CDR1 and CDR2: SEHNR and FQNEAQ (reference sequence). The junction had 15 bases not matched to a gene; V was cut back by 5 bases and J by 3 bases.

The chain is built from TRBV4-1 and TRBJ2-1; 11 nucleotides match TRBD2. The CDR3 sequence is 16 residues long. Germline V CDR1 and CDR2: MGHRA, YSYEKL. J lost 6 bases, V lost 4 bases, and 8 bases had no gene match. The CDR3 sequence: CASSPQTSGVGNEQFF. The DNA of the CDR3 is TGCGCCAGCAGCCCTCAGACTAGCGGGGTGGGCAATGAGCAGTTCTTC.

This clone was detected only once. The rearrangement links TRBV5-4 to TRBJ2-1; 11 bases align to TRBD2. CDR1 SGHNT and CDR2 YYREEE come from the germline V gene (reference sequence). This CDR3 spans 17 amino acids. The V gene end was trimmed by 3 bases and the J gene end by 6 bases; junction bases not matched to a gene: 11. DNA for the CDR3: TGTGCCAGCAGCTCCAAGAAGACTAGCGGGAAAGGCAATGAGCAGTTCTTC. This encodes CASSSKKTSGKGNEQFF.

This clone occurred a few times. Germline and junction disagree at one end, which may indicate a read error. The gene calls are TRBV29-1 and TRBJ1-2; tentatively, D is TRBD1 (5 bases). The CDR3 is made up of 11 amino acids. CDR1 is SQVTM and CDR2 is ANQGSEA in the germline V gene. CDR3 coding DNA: TGCAGCGTGACAGAGAACTATGACTACACCTTC. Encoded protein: CSVTENYDYTF.

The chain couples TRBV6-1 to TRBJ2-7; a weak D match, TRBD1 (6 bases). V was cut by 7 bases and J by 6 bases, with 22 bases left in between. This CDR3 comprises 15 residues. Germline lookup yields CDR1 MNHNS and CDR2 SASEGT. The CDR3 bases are TGTGCCAGCAATTCGGACAGTGCGAGCTGGGGCGAGCAGTACTTC. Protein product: CASNSDSASWGEQYF.

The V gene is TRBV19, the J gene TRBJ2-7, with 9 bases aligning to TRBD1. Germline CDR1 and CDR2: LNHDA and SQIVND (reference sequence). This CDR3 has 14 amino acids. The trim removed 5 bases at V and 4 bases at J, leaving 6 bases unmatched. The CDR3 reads CASSHRGQGYEQYF. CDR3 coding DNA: TGTGCCAGTAGTCACCGGGGACAGGGTTACGAGCAGTACTTC.